This TCR beta chain was sequenced during a study of blood T cell repertoires in COVID-19. Original analysis: It was from reference gene primer amplification that nucleated cell counts were estimated. Sequenced by immunoSEQ multiplex PCR; TCRdb stores in-frame clones only, minus some. V, J and clone size reflect that table, while D and trimming were determined from the DNA. Among 110,000 or so clones, approximately 85% were seen once, and the ten largest hold around 4.1%. This CDR3 comprises 15 residues. Trimming pared 4 bases from V and 1 base from J, leaving 11 bases between. In germline, CDR1 is LGHDT, CDR2 YNNKEL (reference sequence).

The clonotype was recovered from a man aged 50 to 59 with acute or convalescent COVID-19. Sequencing used peripheral blood. The V gene is TRBV3-1 (or the pseudogene TRBV3-2), the J gene TRBJ1-3; D is ambiguous. The CDR3 reads CASSPSPQSGNTIYF. As DNA, the CDR3 is TGTGCCAGCAGCCCCTCCCCACAATCTGGAAACACCATATATTTT.